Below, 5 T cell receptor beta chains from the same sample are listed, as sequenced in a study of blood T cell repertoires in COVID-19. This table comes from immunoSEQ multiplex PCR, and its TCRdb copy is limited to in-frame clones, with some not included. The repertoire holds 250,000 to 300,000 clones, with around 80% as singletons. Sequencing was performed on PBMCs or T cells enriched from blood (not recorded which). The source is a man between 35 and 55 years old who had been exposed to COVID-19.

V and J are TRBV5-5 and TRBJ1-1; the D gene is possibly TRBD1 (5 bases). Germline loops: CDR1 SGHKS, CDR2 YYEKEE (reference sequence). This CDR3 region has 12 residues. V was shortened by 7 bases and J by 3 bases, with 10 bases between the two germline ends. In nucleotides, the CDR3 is TGTGCCAGCGTCGTGGGGCACACTGAAGCTTTCTTT. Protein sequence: CASVVGHTEAFF.

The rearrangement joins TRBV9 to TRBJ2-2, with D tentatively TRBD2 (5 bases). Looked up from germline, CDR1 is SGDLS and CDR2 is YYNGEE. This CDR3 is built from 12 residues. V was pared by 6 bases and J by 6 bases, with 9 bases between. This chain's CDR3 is CASTPGSGELFF. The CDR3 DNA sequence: TGTGCCAGCACCCCGGGATCCGGGGAGCTGTTTTTT.

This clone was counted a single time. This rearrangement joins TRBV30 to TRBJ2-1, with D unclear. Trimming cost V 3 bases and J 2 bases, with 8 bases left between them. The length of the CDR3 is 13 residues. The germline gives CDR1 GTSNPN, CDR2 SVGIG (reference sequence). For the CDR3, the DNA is TGTGCCTGGAGGTCTAGTGCCTACAATGAGCAGTTCTTC. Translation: CAWRSSAYNEQFF.

The CDR3 nucleotides read TGTGCCAGCAGCAAAGGACAGGAGTACGAGCAGTACTTC. It yields the protein CASSKGQEYEQYF. This chain links TRBV7-6 with TRBJ2-7, with 7 bases fitting TRBD1. This CDR3 has 13 residues. After removal of 5 bases from V and 4 bases from J, the junction contained 5 bases not matched to a gene. Germline loops: CDR1 SGHVS, CDR2 FNYEAQ.

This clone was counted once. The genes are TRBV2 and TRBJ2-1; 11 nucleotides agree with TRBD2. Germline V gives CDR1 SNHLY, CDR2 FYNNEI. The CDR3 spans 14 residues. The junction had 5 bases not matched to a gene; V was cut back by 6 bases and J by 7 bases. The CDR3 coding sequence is TGTGCCAGCAGCCTGGGACTAGCGGTTAATGAGCAGTTCTTC. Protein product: CASSLGLAVNEQFF.